This T cell receptor (beta chain) is from a study of cytomegalovirus exposure and HLA in healthy donors. The germline CDR1 and CDR2 sequences are SGHDN and FVKESK. This CDR3 is built from 15 residues. Donors sampled were nominally healthy, though unrecorded immune exposures were likely. A remark on this clone: At one end, the junction sequence differs from germline, possibly due to a read error.

PCR was performed using 60 Vbeta and 13 Jbeta primers. Profiled with immunoSEQ multiplex PCR; TCRdb holds only in-frame clones, not every one. The sample shows approximately 130,000 clones, around three quarters of them seen only once. The TCR originated in a man between 18 and 29 years old in good health and CMV-seropositive. The chain combines TRBV14 with TRBJ1-3; possibly TRBD1 for D (6 bases). Sequencing was performed on PBMCs. The CDR3 sequence is CASSLDGGSGNAIYF. CDR3 in DNA: TGTGCCAGCAGCTTAGATGGGGGCTCTGGAAACGCCATATATTTT.